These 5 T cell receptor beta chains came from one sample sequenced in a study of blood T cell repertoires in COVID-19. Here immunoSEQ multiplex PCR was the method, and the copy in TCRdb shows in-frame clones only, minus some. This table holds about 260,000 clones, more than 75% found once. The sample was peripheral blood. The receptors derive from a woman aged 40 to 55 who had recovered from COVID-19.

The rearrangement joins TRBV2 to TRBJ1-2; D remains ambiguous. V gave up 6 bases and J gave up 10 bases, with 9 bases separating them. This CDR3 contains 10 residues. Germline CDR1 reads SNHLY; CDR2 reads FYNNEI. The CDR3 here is CASSKAVYTF. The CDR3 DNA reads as TGTGCCAGCAGCAAAGCTGTCTACACCTTC.

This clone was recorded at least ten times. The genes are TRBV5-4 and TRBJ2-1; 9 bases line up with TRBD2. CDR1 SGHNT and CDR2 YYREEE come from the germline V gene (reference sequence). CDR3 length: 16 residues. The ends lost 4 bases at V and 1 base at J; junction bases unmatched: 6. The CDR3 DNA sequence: TGTGCCAGCAGCGGCGGGGGGGCGATTTCCTACAATGAGCAGTTCTTC. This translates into CASSGGGAISYNEQFF.

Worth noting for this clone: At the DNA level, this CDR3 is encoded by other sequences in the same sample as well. The CDR3 region is CASSYSAGGGTIYF. The DNA for the CDR3 is TGTGCCAGCAGTTACTCGGCTGGTGGCGGCACCATATATTTT. The chain uses TRBV6-6 and TRBJ1-3; D not resolved. Trimming pared 0 bases from V and 9 bases from J, leaving 12 bases between. The CDR3 spans 14 residues. Germline V CDR1 and CDR2: MNHNY, SVGAGI (reference sequence).

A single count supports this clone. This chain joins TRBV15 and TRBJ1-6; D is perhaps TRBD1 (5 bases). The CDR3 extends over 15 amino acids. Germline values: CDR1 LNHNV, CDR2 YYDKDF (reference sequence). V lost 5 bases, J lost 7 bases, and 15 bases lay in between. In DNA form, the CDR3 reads TGTGCCACCAGCTGGGGGGGGGTGGGGAATTCACCCCTCCACTTT. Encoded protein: CATSWGGVGNSPLHF.

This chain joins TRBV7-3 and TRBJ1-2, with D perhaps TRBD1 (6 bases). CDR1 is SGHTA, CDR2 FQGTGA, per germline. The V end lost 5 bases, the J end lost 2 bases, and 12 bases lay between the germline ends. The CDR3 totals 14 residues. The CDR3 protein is CASSPPGANYGYTF. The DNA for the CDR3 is TGTGCCAGCAGCCCCCCAGGGGCCAACTATGGCTACACCTTC.